This T cell receptor (beta chain) comes out of a study of blood T cell repertoires in COVID-19. Across the whole study: Acute and convalescent COVID-19 specimens originated in the United States, Italy and Spain. The analysed material was cDNA or gDNA that came from T cells, B-cell-depleted T cells, or PBMCs.

CDR1 is LNHDA and CDR2 is SQIVND in the germline V gene (reference sequence). The CDR3 covers 15 residues. With 3 bases clipped from V and 1 base from J, the junction kept 6 bases outside the gene matches. Per the original methods: How many nucleated cells were present was estimated from reference gene primer amplification. Sequenced by immunoSEQ multiplex PCR; TCRdb stores in-frame clones only, minus some. V, J and clone size were drawn from that table, and D and trimming were deduced from the DNA. The repertoire holds some 66,000 clones, with about 80% as singletons. Specimen: peripheral blood. This chain connects TRBV19 to TRBJ2-7; 7 bases are a match to TRBD1. The clonotype was recovered from a man aged 55 to 69 with acute or convalescent COVID-19. The CDR3 sequence: CASSIRDSESYEQYF. The CDR3 nucleotides are TGTGCCAGTAGTATCCGGGACAGTGAGTCCTACGAGCAGTACTTC.